A selection of T cell receptor beta chains follows, all from one sample in a study. One entry per CDR3 protein results from TCRdb running MiXCR on the RT-PCR reads. The table has about 700,000 distinct CDR3 sequences, about 14% seen once. Sequencing was carried out using memory CD4+ T cells from blood. These TCRs come from a female donor in good health, serving as a healthy control. Each CDR3 is given with its conserved first and last residue. Fields, in order: clone size, D gene, J gene, V gene, CDR3 protein, CDR3 DNA. The D gene is left open where the match is weak. The size entry is marked missing in some rows and otherwise reads once, few, many or a size class.

-,-,TRBJ1-1,TRBV6-5,CASSLRRGAEAFF,TGTGCCAGCAGTCTTCGACGGGGGGCTGAAGCTTTCTTT
few,TRBD1,TRBJ1-2,TRBV28,CASSPNRGVRGVYGYTF,TGTGCCAGCAGTCCGAACAGGGGGGTCAGGGGAGTCTATGGCTACACCTTC
many,TRBD1,TRBJ1-5,TRBV6-6,CASSYAGQGDNQPQHF,TGTGCCAGCAGTTACGCAGGACAGGGCGACAATCAGCCCCAGCATTTT
few,-,TRBJ2-3,TRBV20-1,CSPKGDSTDTQYF,TGCAGTCCTAAGGGGGATAGCACAGATACGCAGTATTTT
many,-,TRBJ2-6,TRBV4-2,CASSQAGLRRRGANVLTF,TGTGCCAGCAGCCAAGCCGGCCTTAGAAGGCGTGGGGCCAACGTCCTGACTTTC
few,-,TRBJ2-5,TRBV10-3,CAISDDRALAGRGQETQYF,TGTGCCATCAGTGACGACAGGGCCTTAGCGGGAAGGGGTCAAGAGACCCAGTACTTC
few,TRBD1,TRBJ1-2,TRBV6-5,CASRKGQGGSYTF,TGTGCCAGCAGAAAGGGACAGGGCGGGAGCTACACCTTC
few,TRBD2,TRBJ2-1,TRBV29-1,CSHSGSLYNEQFF,TGCAGCCATAGCGGGAGCCTCTACAATGAGCAGTTCTTC
-,-,TRBJ2-7,TRBV7-8,CASSSRDGPYEQYF,TGTGCCAGCAGCTCTCGGGATGGCCCCTACGAGCAGTACTTC
few,-,TRBJ2-7,TRBV7-2,CASSLGVHIEQYF,TGTGCCAGCAGCTTAGGAGTCCACATCGAGCAGTACTTC
many,-,TRBJ1-4,TRBV10-3,CAIADSPNEKLFF,TGTGCCATCGCGGACAGCCCCAATGAAAAACTGTTTTTT
-,-,TRBJ1-1,TRBV10-3,CAISAQADNTEAFF,TGTGCCATCAGTGCTCAGGCCGACAACACTGAAGCTTTCTTT
once,-,TRBJ1-1,TRBV5-1,CASSLFAGGDTEAFF,TGCGCCAGCAGCTTGTTTGCGGGAGGTGACACTGAAGCTTTCTTT
-,TRBD1,TRBJ2-7,TRBV7-2,CASSSQWTGNYEQYF,TGTGCCAGCAGCTCCCAATGGACAGGGAACTACGAGCAGTACTTC
-,TRBD2,TRBJ2-3,TRBV20-1,CSATPRLAGPTDTQYF,TGCAGTGCTACCCCCCGGCTAGCGGGACCAACAGATACGCAGTATTTT
few,-,TRBJ1-1,TRBV10-1,CASSEAENTEAFF,TGCGCCAGCAGTGAGGCGGAGAACACTGAAGCTTTCTTT
once,-,TRBJ2-5,TRBV7-6,CASSLAGRGRRPIPAETQYF,TGTGCCAGCAGCTTAGCGGGGAGGGGGCGCCGCCCTATACCGGCGGAGACCCAGTACTTC
many,-,TRBJ1-2,TRBV29-1,CSVEQGSLPYGYTF,TGCAGCGTTGAGCAGGGCTCACTCCCCTATGGCTACACCTTC
-,-,TRBJ1-5,TRBV6-2/TRBV6-3,CASSYNSRRTANQPQHF,TGTGCCAGCAGTTACAATTCGCGGAGGACAGCTAATCAGCCCCAGCATTTT
few,TRBD1,TRBJ1-6,TRBV7-6,CASSLETGGNSPLHF,TGTGCCAGCAGCTTAGAAACAGGGGGTAATTCACCCCTCCACTTT
-,-,TRBJ2-3,TRBV5-6,CASSLGTTPSTDTQYF,TGTGCCAGCAGCTTGGGGACTACCCCTAGCACAGATACGCAGTATTTT
many,TRBD1,TRBJ2-3,TRBV4-3,CASSPARQGSTDTQYF,TGCGCCAGCAGCCCAGCCCGACAGGGAAGCACAGATACGCAGTATTTT
few,-,TRBJ1-6,TRBV9,CASSDGFSYNSPLHF,TGTGCCAGCAGCGACGGCTTCTCCTATAATTCACCCCTCCACTTT
-,TRBD1,TRBJ1-2,TRBV9,CASSVYDRGNYGYTF,TGTGCCAGCAGCGTATACGACAGGGGGAACTATGGCTACACCTTC
few,-,TRBJ2-7,TRBV20-1,CSAPGTTGPEQYF,TGCAGTGCTCCCGGGACCACGGGGCCCGAGCAGTACTTC
many,-,TRBJ2-2,TRBV7-3,CASSLGHRNTGELFF,TGTGCCAGCAGCTTGGGGCACAGGAACACCGGGGAGCTGTTTTTT
few,TRBD1,TRBJ1-2,TRBV13,CASSFGTGRANYGYTF,TGTGCCAGCAGCTTCGGGACAGGGAGAGCTAACTATGGCTACACCTTC
many,TRBD1,TRBJ1-4,TRBV4-1,CASSQTGTGSEKLFF,TGCGCCAGCAGCCAGACCGGGACAGGGAGTGAAAAACTGTTTTTT
-,-,TRBJ1-1,TRBV20-1,CSASDRISGGASGAFF,TGCAGTGCTAGCGATCGAATCTCGGGGGGGGCCAGCGGGGCTTTCTTT
few,-,TRBJ1-1,TRBV29-1,CSVLRMQGRGAFF,TGCAGCGTTCTTCGAATGCAGGGTCGGGGAGCTTTCTTT
-,TRBD2,TRBJ2-1,TRBV4-1,CASSHPPGGSINEQFF,TGCGCCAGCAGCCATCCCCCCGGCGGGAGTATCAATGAGCAGTTCTTC
-,TRBD2,TRBJ2-2,TRBV5-1,CASSLTSGVVDGELFF,TGCGCCAGCAGCTTGACCAGCGGGGTAGTAGACGGGGAGCTGTTTTTT
many,-,TRBJ2-5,TRBV12-3/TRBV12-4,CASSSPGVETQYF,TGTGCCAGCAGTTCCCCCGGGGTGGAGACCCAGTACTTC
many,TRBD2,TRBJ2-7,TRBV5-1,CASSLRGGYEQYF,TGCGCCAGCAGCTTGCGGGGGGGCTACGAGCAGTACTTC
few,-,TRBJ2-7,TRBV28,CASSRTGTLSYEQYF,TGTGCCAGCAGCCGAACCGGGACTCTCTCCTACGAGCAGTACTTC
-,-,TRBJ1-5,TRBV6-5,CASSPGGGWDNQPQHF,TGTGCCAGCAGCCCCGGGGGCGGGTGGGACAATCAGCCCCAGCATTTT
many,TRBD1,TRBJ1-1,TRBV20-1,CSASRGRTEAFF,TGCAGTGCTAGCAGGGGGCGAACTGAAGCTTTCTTT
-,-,TRBJ2-3,TRBV30,CAWSEGDTQYF,TGTGCCTGGAGTGAAGGGGATACGCAGTATTTT
-,TRBD2,TRBJ2-2,TRBV4-3,CASSQALRGGDTGELFF,TGCGCCAGCAGCCAAGCGCTGCGGGGGGGGGATACCGGGGAGCTGTTTTTT
few,-,TRBJ2-3,TRBV12-5,CASGLGQVRDTDTQYF,TGTGCTAGTGGTTTGGGACAGGTGCGGGATACAGATACGCAGTATTTT
few,TRBD2,TRBJ2-5,TRBV5-5,CASSLRPSGTQETQYF,TGTGCCAGCAGCTTGAGGCCTAGCGGTACTCAAGAGACCCAGTACTTC
many,TRBD1,TRBJ2-7,TRBV5-1,CASRLQTGTGSEQYF,TGCGCCAGCAGACTTCAGACCGGGACAGGGTCCGAGCAGTACTTC
few,TRBD1,TRBJ2-7,TRBV3-1,CASWAAKGTGEDEQYF,TGTGCCAGCTGGGCAGCCAAAGGGACAGGGGAGGACGAGCAGTACTTC
few,TRBD2,TRBJ2-1,TRBV5-1,CASSPLGGSGNYEQFF,TGCGCCAGCAGCCCCCTTGGCGGGAGTGGGAACTATGAGCAGTTCTTC
many,TRBD2,TRBJ2-1,TRBV10-3,CAISESPGSGSLYNEQFF,TGTGCCATCAGTGAAAGTCCTGGAAGCGGGAGTCTGTACAATGAGCAGTTCTTC
many,-,TRBJ2-7,TRBV6-5,CASSYSISGDLYEQYF,TGTGCCAGCAGTTACTCGATTTCAGGGGATCTTTACGAGCAGTACTTC
-,TRBD1,TRBJ1-1,TRBV20-1,CSARRYDRGFTEAFF,TGCAGTGCTAGACGCTACGACAGGGGGTTCACTGAAGCTTTCTTT
few,-,TRBJ2-2,TRBV20-1,CSASRVGTGELFF,TGCAGTGCTAGTCGGGTGGGCACCGGGGAGCTGTTTTTT
-,-,TRBJ1-2,TRBV9,CASSVGDGANYGYTF,TGTGCCAGCAGCGTAGGAGATGGGGCGAACTATGGCTACACCTTC
many,-,TRBJ1-3,TRBV6-5,CASSASGNTIYF,TGTGCCAGCAGCGCGTCTGGAAACACCATATATTTT